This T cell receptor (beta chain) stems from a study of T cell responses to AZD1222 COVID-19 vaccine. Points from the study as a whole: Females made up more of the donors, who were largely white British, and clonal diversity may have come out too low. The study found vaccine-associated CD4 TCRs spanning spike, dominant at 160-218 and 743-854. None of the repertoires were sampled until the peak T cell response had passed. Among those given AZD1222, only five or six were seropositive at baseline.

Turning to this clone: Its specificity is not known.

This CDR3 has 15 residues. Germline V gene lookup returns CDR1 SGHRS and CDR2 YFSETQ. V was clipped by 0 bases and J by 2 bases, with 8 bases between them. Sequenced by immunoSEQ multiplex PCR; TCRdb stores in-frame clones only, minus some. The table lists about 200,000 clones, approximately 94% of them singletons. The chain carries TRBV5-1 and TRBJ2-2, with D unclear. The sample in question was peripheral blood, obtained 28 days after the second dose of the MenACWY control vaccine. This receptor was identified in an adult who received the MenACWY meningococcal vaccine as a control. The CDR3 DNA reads TGCGCCAGCAGCTTGGCCGGCGGTAACACCGGGGAGCTGTTTTTT. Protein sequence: CASSLAGGNTGELFF.